These 4 T cell receptor beta chains originate from one sample sequenced in a study of blood T cell repertoires in COVID-19. Assay: immunoSEQ multiplex PCR; the TCRdb copy retains only in-frame clones and omits some. The sample contains roughly 380,000 clones, around nine tenths of which appear only once. Material for sequencing was peripheral blood. The receptors derive from a woman in her sixties with COVID-19, enrolled during active disease.

V usage is TRBV4-2 and J usage is TRBJ2-7; 11 bases fit TRBD1. The germline V gene has CDR1 LGHNA and CDR2 YNFKEQ. The CDR3 spans 15 residues. V gave up 1 base and J gave up 5 bases; unmatched junction bases: 4. CDR3 amino acids: CASSQVGQGVHEQYF. The CDR3 DNA follows: TGTGCCAGCAGCCAAGTGGGACAGGGGGTGCACGAGCAGTACTTC.

The chain carries TRBV5-1 and TRBJ2-5, with TRBD1 matching 9 bases. The V segment lost 3 bases and the J segment 10 bases; nucleotides outside the gene matches: 13. Germline V gene data show CDR1 as SGHRS and CDR2 as YFSETQ. The CDR3 loop spans 15 amino acids. The CDR3 coding sequence is TGCGCCAGCAGCTGGACAGGGGCCGACCGTGAAGGCCAGTACTTC. Its protein is CASSWTGADREGQYF.

This chain joins TRBV5-4 and TRBJ2-3; D may be TRBD2 (5 bases). From germline, CDR1 is SGHNT and CDR2 YYREEE (reference sequence). V was clipped by 0 bases and J by 0 bases, with 5 bases between them. This CDR3 spans 14 amino acids. CDR3 sequence reads: CASSLGGSTDTQYF. DNA for the CDR3: TGTGCCAGCAGCTTGGGAGGGAGCACAGATACGCAGTATTTT.

This chain links TRBV3-1 (or the pseudogene TRBV3-2) with TRBJ1-1, with D possibly TRBD1 on 5 matching bases. CDR3 length: 15 residues. V was clipped by 4 bases and J by 7 bases, with 19 bases between them. Per the germline V gene, CDR1 is LGHDT and CDR2 is YNNKEL (reference sequence). The chain's CDR3 is CASSLPGGSPIEAFF. CDR3 DNA sequence: TGTGCCAGCAGCCTCCCCGGGGGGAGCCCCATTGAAGCTTTCTTT.